The 5 T cell receptor beta chains below all came from one sample that was sequenced in a study of Ad26.COV2.S vaccination and SARS-CoV-2 variants. TCRdb's copy holds only in-frame clones and misses some; the assay was immunoSEQ multiplex PCR. The sample holds about 400,000 clones, about 91% seen once. Regarding treatment: about 20 received Ad26.COV2.S at low or high dose, single or two shots; several received placebo; per-sample allocation not given. Sampling took place 63 days after the first vaccine or placebo injection. The material sequenced was peripheral blood, taken in a trial of Ad26.COV2.S vaccine versus placebo. These receptors were taken from a person between 18 and 65 years old who received the Ad26.COV2.S COVID-19 vaccine or a placebo.

The J gene is TRBJ2-2, the V gene TRBV19, with 8 bases lining up with TRBD2. CDR1 and CDR2 (germline): LNHDA, SQIVND (reference sequence). V was pared by 4 bases and J by 5 bases, with 3 bases of the junction left unmatched. The CDR3 loop spans 14 amino acids. CDR3 bases: TGTGCCAGTAGTAGAGCGGGAGTAACCGGGGAGCTGTTTTTT. Protein sequence: CASSRAGVTGELFF.

The rearrangement joins TRBV27 to TRBJ2-7; 9 nucleotides align to TRBD2. Losses at the gene ends were 6 bases for V and 1 base for J; bases not matched to a gene: 7. This CDR3 comprises 15 residues. CDR1 is MNHEY, CDR2 SMNVEV, per germline (reference sequence). The CDR3 DNA reads as TGTGCCAGCAGCCCCAGCGGGAGGCCGTCCTACGAGCAGTACTTC. Translated: CASSPSGRPSYEQYF.

This chain uses TRBV7-3 with TRBJ2-3; 16 bases are a match to TRBD2. Trimming took 2 bases from V and 0 from J; bases not matched to a gene: 8. This CDR3 has 20 residues. Per germline, CDR1 SGHTA and CDR2 FQGTGA. In nucleotides, the CDR3 is TGTGCCAGCAGCTTAGGGACTAGCGGGAGGGCGAGGGCTAGCACAGATACGCAGTATTTT. Its protein product is CASSLGTSGRARASTDTQYF. Using reference TRBV7-3 and TRBJ2-3 for the parts outside the CDR3, the full variable domain is GAGVSQTPSNKVTEKGKYVELRCDPISGHTALYWYRQSLGQGPEFLIYFQGTGAADDSGLPNDRFFAVRPEGSVSTLKIQRTERGDSAVYLCASSLGTSGRARASTDTQYFGPGTRLTVL.

The sample holds a few counts of this clone. V gene TRBV19 combines with J gene TRBJ1-5; 7 bases align to TRBD1. Germline lookup yields CDR1 LNHDA and CDR2 SQIVND (reference sequence). This CDR3 has 14 residues. V trimming: 7 bases; J trimming: 13 bases; junction bases outside the gene matches: 16. The CDR3 spells CASTNTGGGGGQHF. The CDR3 DNA sequence: TGTGCCAGTACCAATACCGGAGGGGGCGGGGGTCAGCATTTT.

The genes are TRBV18 and TRBJ1-1, with TRBD1 as a possible D gene (5 bases). The germline V gene encodes CDR1 KGHSH and CDR2 LQKENI. This CDR3 contains 12 residues. With 2 bases removed from V and 6 bases from J, the gap between germline ends came to 7 bases. CDR3 residues: CASSPWGAEAFF. The CDR3 DNA follows: TGTGCCAGCTCACCATGGGGGGCTGAAGCTTTCTTT.